This passage covers 25 T cell receptor beta chains from one sample sequenced in a study of T cell clonality in common variable immunodeficiency. Regarding the study as a whole: Common variable immunodeficiency TCR beta sequences reportedly had fewer deletions and N-nucleotide insertions.

TCRdb's copy holds only in-frame clones and misses some; the assay was immunoSEQ multiplex PCR. Sampling found about 32,000 clones, none seen once. Their cognate antigens are unknown. The sample comprised peripheral blood mononuclear cells. These receptors were collected from a human donor with common variable immunodeficiency.

This clone was seen a few times. The read ends 3 residues early relative to the CDR3; the germline J gene fills the gap. The V call is TRBV7-2, the J call TRBJ1-4; 9 bases line up with TRBD1. Losses at the gene ends were 1 base for V and 5 bases for J; bases not matched to a gene: 2. This CDR3 contains 15 residues. Germline CDR1 is SGHTA and CDR2 is FQGNSA. CDR3 protein: CASSLGGTGNEKLFF. The covered CDR3 bases are TGTGCCAGCAGCTTAGGAGGGACAGGGAATGAAAAA.

Worth noting for this clone: The observed sequence ends 3 residues before the CDR3 terminus, with the missing tail filled in from the germline J gene. The V and J genes are TRBV7-2 and TRBJ1-5; 8 bases are shared with TRBD1. Germline V lookup: CDR1 SGHTA, CDR2 FQGNSA. The CDR3 is made up of 15 amino acids. V lost 5 bases, J lost 5 bases, and 8 bases stayed unmatched. The chain's CDR3 is CASSTGQGQHQPQHF. The sequenced CDR3 bases are TGTGCCAGCAGCACCGGACAGGGACAGCATCAGCCC.

Details on this clone: Read coverage stops 3 residues before the CDR3 terminus; the germline J gene supplies the remainder. This chain links TRBV7-6 with TRBJ1-5; TRBD1 might be the D (5 bases). With 1 base removed from V and 6 bases from J, the gap between germline ends came to 16 bases. Germline V gene data show CDR1 as SGHVS and CDR2 as FNYEAQ. CDR3 length equals 16 residues. The CDR3 bases that were read are TGTGCCAGCAGCTTAGAAGCATCAGGGTTCAGTCAGCCC. Translation gives CASSLEASGFSQP. The full CDR3 reads CASSLEASGFSQPQHF.

The sample holds a few counts of this clone. Read sequence stops 3 residues before the CDR3 end, and the germline J gene provides the missing end. The chain couples TRBV18 to TRBJ1-1; tentative D call: TRBD1 (6 bases). Germline CDR1 and CDR2: KGHSH and LQKENI. V shed 2 bases and J shed 5 bases, with 12 bases lying between them. The CDR3 sequence is 14 residues long. CDR3 bases read: TGTGCCAGCTCACCAGACAGGATAGGGACTGAA. This translates into CASSPDRIGTE. In full, the CDR3 is CASSPDRIGTEAFF.

This clone was detected a few times. CDR3 sequence reads: CASSPAGAGGFEQYF. The sequenced part of the CDR3 DNA is TGTGCCAGCAGCCCGGCCGGGGCGGGGGGGTTCGAG. This chain connects TRBV11-2 to TRBJ2-7, with 9 bases matching TRBD2. Sequencing ends 3 residues short of the CDR3 end; the germline J gene provides the rest. Losses at the gene ends were 5 bases for V and 6 bases for J; bases not matched to a gene: 11. The CDR3 extends over 15 amino acids. The germline V gene has CDR1 SGHAT and CDR2 FQNNGV.

For this clone: The read terminates 3 residues ahead of where the CDR3 ends, so the germline J gene completes it. The chain has TRBV7-9 and TRBJ1-1; the match to TRBD1 covers 7 bases. This CDR3 has 15 residues. CDR1 and CDR2 from the germline V gene are SEHNR and FQNEAQ (reference sequence). CDR3 sequence reads: CASSQTGSRALGAFF. CDR3 DNA, as far as it was read: TGTGCCAGCAGTCAGACAGGGTCTAGGGCGCTCGGA.

This clone was detected a few times. Coverage ceases 3 residues before the CDR3 finishes, and the germline J gene fills in the end. The V call is TRBV7-2, the J call TRBJ2-1, with D uncertain. This CDR3 has 15 residues. Deletions cut 4 bases from V and 2 bases from J, with 12 bases between. CDR1 and CDR2 from the germline V gene are SGHTA and FQGNSA. The CDR3 loop reads CASSSLQSPYNEQFF. The sequenced part of the CDR3 DNA is TGTGCCAGCAGCTCCCTACAGAGCCCCTACAATGAG.

This clone was recorded a few times. Sequencing ends 3 residues short of the CDR3 end; the germline J gene provides the rest. The chain is built from TRBV29-1 and TRBJ2-1; 8 nucleotides match TRBD1. Germline lookup yields CDR1 SQVTM and CDR2 ANQGSEA. The CDR3 is made up of 14 amino acids. Trimming at V came to 4 bases and at J to 7 bases, leaving 9 bases not matched to a gene. CDR3 bases read: TGCAGCGTTGTGGACAGGGTGTTAGTGAATGAG. Encoded protein: CSVVDRVLVNE. The whole CDR3 is CSVVDRVLVNEQFF.

This clone has only a few counts. The read is 3 residues too short to cover the CDR3 end, so that end is filled in from the germline J gene. The chain recombines TRBV7-9 with TRBJ1-1; TRBD1 matches 7 bases. CDR3 length: 13 amino acids. With 5 bases clipped from V and 6 bases from J, the junction kept 6 bases outside the gene matches. The germline V gene has CDR1 SEHNR and CDR2 FQNEAQ (reference sequence). The part of the CDR3 DNA that was read is TGTGCCAGCAGCAGAGGACAGGCCCCTGAA. This gives the protein CASSRGQAPE. In full, the CDR3 reads CASSRGQAPEAFF.

In this sample, this clone turned up a few times. The CDR3 end is not reached by the read, which stops 3 residues before it; the germline J gene fills it in. This sequence joins TRBV19 and TRBJ1-2, with 7 bases matching TRBD1. CDR3 size: 13 residues. The germline V gene has CDR1 LNHDA and CDR2 SQIVND (reference sequence). Germline trimming cut 6 bases from V and 6 bases from J; bases unmatched to any gene: 7. CDR3 bases read: TGTGCCAGTAGGAGGGGACAGACGGATGGC. This sequence encodes CASRRGQTDG. The whole CDR3 region reads CASRRGQTDGYTF.

This clone came up a few times. The read comes to an end 3 residues before the CDR3 does, leaving the germline J gene to fill in the end. The chain combines TRBV14 with TRBJ2-5, with D possibly TRBD1 on 6 matching bases. This CDR3 spans 16 amino acids. From germline, CDR1 is SGHDN and CDR2 FVKESK. V shed 0 bases and J shed 5 bases, with 16 bases lying between them. The CDR3 sequence is CASSQDRAGAWETQYF. The sequenced part of the CDR3 DNA is TGTGCCAGCAGCCAAGACAGAGCAGGGGCTTGGGAGACC.

Only a few counts were recorded for this clone. The read falls 3 residues short of the CDR3 end, and the missing part is taken from the germline J gene. The V and J genes are TRBV29-1 and TRBJ2-5; tentative D call: TRBD2 (6 bases). Germline-derived CDR1 and CDR2 are SQVTM and ANQGSEA. With 6 bases removed from V and 1 base from J, the gap between germline ends came to 12 bases. The CDR3 runs to 13 residues. The CDR3 DNA, read in part, is TGCAGCGTCACCTCCGGGGGCCAAGAGACC. Its translation: CSVTSGGQET. From start to end, the CDR3 is CSVTSGGQETQYF.

This clone was seen a handful of times. Read sequence stops 3 residues before the CDR3 end, and the germline J gene provides the missing end. The chain has TRBV7-3 and TRBJ1-1, with a weak D call TRBD1 (5 bases). V was cut by 1 base and J by 7 bases, with 16 bases left in between. The CDR3 has 15 residues. CDR1 and CDR2 (germline): SGHTA, FQGTGA. CDR3 in amino acids: CASSLRGSTFGEAFF. The part of the CDR3 DNA that was read is TGTGCCAGCAGCTTAAGGGGCTCAACCTTTGGTGAA. Full variable domain (outside the CDR3, taken from reference TRBV7-3 and TRBJ1-1): GAGVSQTPSNKVTEKGKYVELRCDPISGHTALYWYRQSLGQGPEFLIYFQGTGAADDSGLPNDRFFAVRPEGSVSTLKIQRTERGDSAVYLCASSLRGSTFGEAFFGQGTRLTVV.

On this clone: The read ends 3 residues early relative to the CDR3; the germline J gene fills the gap. The chain combines TRBV11-2 with TRBJ2-5; 7 bases are shared with TRBD2. Germline-derived CDR1 and CDR2 are SGHAT and FQNNGV. The CDR3 covers 15 residues. Trimming cost V 0 bases and J 2 bases; bases outside gene matches: 3. The sequenced CDR3 bases are TGTGCCAGCAGCTTAGACGGACTAGGTCAAGAGACC. Protein: CASSLDGLGQET. The whole CDR3 is CASSLDGLGQETQYF.

This clone was recorded at least ten times. The read finishes 3 residues shy of the CDR3 end, and the germline J gene is used to complete it. The chain is built from TRBV6-1 and TRBJ2-1; D is ambiguous. Trimming shortened V by 4 bases and J by 9 bases, and 10 bases separated the two germline ends. In germline, CDR1 is MNHNS, CDR2 SASEGT. CDR3 length: 12 amino acids. CDR3 sequence reads: CASSVIAFEQFF. The CDR3 DNA, read in part, is TGTGCCAGCAGTGTGATAGCCTTTGAG.

This clone was detected many times. Sequencing ends 3 residues short of the CDR3 end; the germline J gene provides the rest. The genes are TRBV7-9 and TRBJ2-3; 8 bases fit TRBD1. With 6 bases clipped from V and 7 bases from J, the junction kept 12 bases outside the gene matches. The CDR3 is made up of 15 amino acids. Germline CDR1 SEHNR, CDR2 FQNEAQ (reference sequence). The CDR3 loop is CASRLDRVDRYTQYF. Partial CDR3 DNA: TGTGCCAGCAGATTGGACAGGGTAGACCGTTATACG.

In its sample, this clone was seen a few times. The CDR3 sequence is CASSLVLTGDNEQFF. The sequenced CDR3 bases are TGTGCCAGCAGCTTAGTTTTAACAGGGGACAATGAG. The chain carries TRBV7-9 and TRBJ2-1; 7 bases fit TRBD1. The DNA ends 3 residues before the CDR3 does, and the rest of the CDR3 is filled in from the germline J gene. The CDR3 has 15 amino acids. Germline lookup yields CDR1 SEHNR and CDR2 FQNEAQ (reference sequence). The J segment lost 5 bases and the V segment lost 1 base, leaving 5 bases of the junction unmatched.

A word on this clone: The CDR3 end is not reached by the read, which stops 3 residues before it; the germline J gene fills it in. The chain combines TRBV19 with TRBJ1-1, with TRBD1 matching 7 bases. Germline V gives CDR1 LNHDA, CDR2 SQIVND (reference sequence). The CDR3 totals 14 residues. With V trimmed by 5 bases and J by 4 bases, 7 bases remained unmatched. CDR3: CASSSIAGGTEAFF. CDR3 DNA (partial): TGTGCCAGTAGTTCCATTGCAGGGGGCACTGAA. The whole variable domain, filled in from reference TRBV19 and TRBJ1-1, reads DGGITQSPKYLFRKEGQNVTLSCEQNLNHDAMYWYRQDPGQGLRLIYYSQIVNDFQKGDIAEGYSVSREKKESFPLTVTSAQKNPTAFYLCASSSIAGGTEAFFGQGTRLTVV.

This clone was observed a few times. The read terminates 3 residues before the CDR3 end, so the remaining end is supplied by the germline J gene. The rearrangement joins TRBV16 to TRBJ2-7, with 7 bases aligning to TRBD2. This CDR3 spans 14 amino acids. In germline, CDR1 is KGHSY, CDR2 FQNENV. V was pared by 4 bases and J by 0 bases, with 3 bases of the junction left unmatched. This chain's CDR3 is CASSRRGSSYEQYF. The CDR3 bases that were read are TGTGCCAGCAGCCGGCGCGGGAGCTCCTACGAG.

This clone showed up just a few times. From the germline J gene comes the end of the CDR3, since the read stops 3 residues before it. V usage is TRBV5-1 and J usage is TRBJ1-1, with 7 bases aligning to TRBD1. The V and J ends lost 4 bases and 1 base, in that order; junction bases with no gene match: 7. The CDR3 is 15 amino acids. Germline loops: CDR1 SGHRS, CDR2 YFSETQ. The sequenced part of the CDR3 DNA is TGCGCCAGCAGCGAGCAGGGGGTGGGGAACACTGAA. It codes for CASSEQGVGNTE. The CDR3 as a whole reads CASSEQGVGNTEAFF.

This clone was counted ten times or more. The read is 3 residues too short to cover the CDR3 end, so that end is filled in from the germline J gene. The rearrangement uses TRBV7-2 and TRBJ2-1; 9 bases map to TRBD2. The germline CDR1 and CDR2 sequences are SGHTA and FQGNSA. The V and J ends lost 5 bases and 4 bases, in that order; junction bases with no gene match: 3. The CDR3 length is 14 residues. The CDR3 here is CASSVSGGYNEQFF. Partial CDR3 DNA: TGTGCCAGCAGCGTTAGCGGGGGTTACAATGAG.

This clone was counted at least ten times. The read comes to an end 3 residues before the CDR3 does, leaving the germline J gene to fill in the end. The chain recombines TRBV2 with TRBJ2-2; 8 nucleotides align to TRBD1. This CDR3 region has 14 residues. The trim removed 6 bases at V and 4 bases at J, leaving 4 bases unmatched. CDR1 and CDR2 from the germline V gene are SNHLY and FYNNEI. CDR3 in amino acids: CASRDRASTGELFF. The DNA read from the CDR3 is TGTGCCAGCAGGGACAGGGCGAGCACCGGGGAG.

Concerning this clone: The CDR3 goes on 3 residues after the read ends, and that part is filled in from the germline J gene. This chain joins TRBV30 and TRBJ2-7; TRBD2 aligns across 8 bases. From germline, CDR1 is GTSNPN and CDR2 SVGIG (reference sequence). V trimming: 0 bases; J trimming: 5 bases; junction bases outside the gene matches: 6. The CDR3 consists of 14 residues. Incomplete CDR3 DNA: TGTGCCTGGAGTGTATCGGGGGGGGCTCACGAG. Amino acid sequence: CAWSVSGGAHE. The full CDR3 is CAWSVSGGAHEQYF.

Remarks on this clone: The read terminates 3 residues before the CDR3 end, so the remaining end is supplied by the germline J gene. V and J are TRBV7-9 and TRBJ2-5; D is ambiguous. CDR3 length equals 13 residues. The V end lost 3 bases, the J end lost 5 bases, and 10 bases lay between the germline ends. CDR1 SEHNR and CDR2 FQNEAQ come from the germline V gene (reference sequence). CDR3 in amino acids: CASSFGRRETQYF. The DNA read from the CDR3 is TGTGCCAGCAGCTTCGGAAGGCGGGAGACC.

In its sample, this clone was seen a few times. The read is 3 residues too short to cover the CDR3 end, so that end is filled in from the germline J gene. This chain links TRBV19 with TRBJ2-7; perhaps TRBD1 as D (5 bases). CDR3 length: 14 residues. Per the germline V gene, CDR1 is LNHDA and CDR2 is SQIVND (reference sequence). Trimming removed 5 bases at V and 2 bases at J, with 13 bases between. The CDR3 sequence is CASSWSAGPYEQYF. CDR3 DNA, as far as it was read: TGTGCCAGTAGTTGGTCCGCAGGGCCCTACGAG.